This T cell receptor beta chain was sequenced for a study of cytomegalovirus exposure and HLA in healthy donors. The wider study: Genotyping of 400 or so donors showed that 80% to 90% belonged to the Caucasian-associated ancestry cluster.

PCR was performed using 60 Vbeta and 13 Jbeta primers. Data came from immunoSEQ multiplex PCR; TCRdb stores just in-frame clones and leaves some out. Of around 150,000 clones in the sample, over 75% were seen once. The CDR3 length is 15 residues. With 5 bases removed from V and 2 bases from J, the gap between germline ends came to 12 bases. The germline gives CDR1 SNHLY, CDR2 FYNNEI. Concerning this clone: Its cognate antigen is unknown.

Study-level results: As confirmed in vitro, three CMV-associated chains were specific for CMV antigens. As a later analysis showed, a missense DCLRE1C variant was linked to trimming of TCR beta V- and J-genes.

This chain uses TRBV2 with TRBJ2-2, with no clear D. Specimen: PBMCs. This clonotype was sampled from a young man in good health and CMV-seropositive. The CDR3 sequence is CASSQRRPNTGELFF. The CDR3 coding sequence is TGTGCCAGCAGTCAGCGTCGCCCTAACACCGGGGAGCTGTTTTTT.